This T cell receptor beta chain was recorded in a study of shared clonotypes between healthy human individuals. Notes on this clone: The target antigen is unknown.

Clones were sequenced by immunoSEQ multiplex PCR, and TCRdb holds only the in-frame ones, with some missing. The sample lists around 1.6 million clones; around 98% were seen once. CDR1 SGHVS and CDR2 FNYEAQ come from the germline V gene. The V end lost 5 bases, the J end lost 7 bases, and 15 bases lay between the germline ends. This CDR3 spans 13 amino acids. Study-level points and caveats: Several donors had about 5% of their naive CD4 clonotypes in common. Generally, estimated richness proved larger in naive subsets than it did in memory subsets.

The V and J genes are TRBV7-6 and TRBJ2-7; maybe TRBD2 (5 bases). The sequenced material came from naive CD4+ T cells sorted from blood. The sample's subset: CD45RA+ positively selected. The sequence came from a man under 40 in good health. CDR3 sequence reads: CASSPGLAVEQYF. Here the CDR3 DNA reads TGTGCCAGCAGCCCCGGACTCGCCGTTGAGCAGTACTTC.